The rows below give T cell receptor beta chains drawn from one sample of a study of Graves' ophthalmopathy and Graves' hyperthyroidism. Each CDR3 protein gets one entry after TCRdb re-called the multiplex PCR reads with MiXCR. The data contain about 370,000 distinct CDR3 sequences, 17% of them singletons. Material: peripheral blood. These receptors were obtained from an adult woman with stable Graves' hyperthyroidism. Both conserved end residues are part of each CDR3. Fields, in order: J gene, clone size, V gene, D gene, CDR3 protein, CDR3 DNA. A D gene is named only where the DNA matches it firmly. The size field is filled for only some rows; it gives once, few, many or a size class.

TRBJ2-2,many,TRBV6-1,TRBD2,CAGRPGLAGETGELFF,TGTGCCGGCAGGCCGGGACTAGCGGGAGAGACCGGGGAGCTGTTTTTT
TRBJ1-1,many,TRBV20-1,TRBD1,CSARTGAIMNTEAFF,TGCAGTGCAAGGACAGGGGCAATAATGAACACTGAAGCTTTCTTT
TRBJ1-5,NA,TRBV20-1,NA,CSMVGSNQPQHF,TGCAGTATGGTAGGGAGCAATCAGCCCCAGCATTTT
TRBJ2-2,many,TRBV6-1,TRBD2,CASSPTSGRTGELFF,TGTGCCAGCAGCCCGACTAGCGGGAGGACCGGGGAGCTGTTTTTT
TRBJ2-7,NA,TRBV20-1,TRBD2,CSASGRAPYEQYF,TGCAGTGCTAGCGGGAGGGCTCCCTACGAGCAGTACTTC
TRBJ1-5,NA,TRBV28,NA,CASSSGGQGWRNQPQHF,TGTGCCAGCAGTTCGGGGGGCCAGGGTTGGCGCAATCAGCCCCAGCATTTT
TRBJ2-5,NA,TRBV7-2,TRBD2,CASSLLGRGGVGTQYF,TGTGCCAGCAGCCTCCTGGGGCGGGGGGGCGTAGGGACCCAGTACTTC
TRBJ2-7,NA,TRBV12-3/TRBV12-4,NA,CASSLEAPGQYF,TGTGCCAGCAGTTTAGAGGCTCCGGGCCAGTACTTC
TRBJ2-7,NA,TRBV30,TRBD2,CAWSAGLARSF,TGTGCCTGGAGTGCGGGACTAGCGAGATCCTTC
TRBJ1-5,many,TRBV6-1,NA,CASSGRTNNQPQHF,TGTGCCAGCAGTGGACGGACAAACAATCAGCCCCAGCATTTT
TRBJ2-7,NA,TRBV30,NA,CAWSRGTALYEQYF,TGTGCCTGGAGCAGGGGGACTGCTCTATACGAGCAGTACTTC
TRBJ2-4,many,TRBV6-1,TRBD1,CAVRTGEDIQYF,TGTGCCGTAAGGACAGGGGAGGACATTCAGTACTTC
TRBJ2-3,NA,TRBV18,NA,CASSPQGSTDTQYF,TGTGCCAGCTCACCACAGGGCAGCACAGATACGCAGTATTTT
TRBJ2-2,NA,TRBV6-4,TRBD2,CASSGLAGSGELFF,TGTGCCAGCAGTGGTCTAGCGGGATCCGGGGAGCTGTTTTTT
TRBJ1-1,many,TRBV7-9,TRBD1,CASSLDQVAGGSEAFF,TGTGCCAGCAGCTTAGATCAGGTGGCAGGGGGCTCTGAAGCTTTCTTT
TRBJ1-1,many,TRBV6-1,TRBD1,CASSVNRGLNTEAFF,TGTGCCAGCAGTGTCAACAGGGGACTGAACACTGAAGCTTTCTTT
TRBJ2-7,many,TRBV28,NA,CASTPAGLRGVREQYF,TGTGCCAGCACCCCTGCAGGTCTTAGGGGAGTACGCGAGCAGTACTTC
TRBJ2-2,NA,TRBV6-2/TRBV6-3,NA,CASSLSGGGPGELFF,TGTGCCAGCAGTCTTAGCGGAGGGGGACCCGGGGAGCTGTTTTTT
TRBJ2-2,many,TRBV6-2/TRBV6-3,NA,CASRHPGTQNTGELFF,TGTGCCAGCAGGCACCCCGGGACACAAAACACCGGGGAGCTGTTTTTT
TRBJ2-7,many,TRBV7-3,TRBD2,CASSSRTSLPYEQYF,TGTGCCAGCAGCTCACGGACTAGTCTGCCCTACGAGCAGTACTTC
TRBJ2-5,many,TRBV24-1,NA,CATSGSPGQETQYF,TGTGCCACCAGTGGATCCCCGGGACAAGAGACCCAGTACTTC
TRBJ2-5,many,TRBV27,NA,CASTATGSVTQYF,TGTGCCAGCACCGCTACAGGTTCGGTGACCCAGTACTTC
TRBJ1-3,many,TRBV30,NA,CAWRGDRISGNTIYF,TGTGCCTGGAGGGGGGACCGAATCTCTGGAAACACCATATATTTT
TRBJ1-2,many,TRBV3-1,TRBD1,CASSPTGNRGHHGYTF,TGTGCCAGCAGCCCAACGGGAAACAGGGGGCATCATGGCTACACCTTC
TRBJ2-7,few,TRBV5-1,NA,CASSLEGDTHPPLGEQYF,TGCGCCAGCAGCTTGGAAGGGGACACCCACCCCCCTTTAGGAGAGCAGTACTTC
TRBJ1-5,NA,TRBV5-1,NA,CASSLGDTDQPQHF,TGCGCCAGCAGCTTGGGGGACACCGATCAGCCCCAGCATTTT
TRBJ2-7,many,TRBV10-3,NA,CAISPRQLNYEQYF,TGTGCCATCAGTCCACGACAGCTGAACTACGAGCAGTACTTC
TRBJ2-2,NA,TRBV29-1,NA,CSVVGLEGANTGELFF,TGCAGCGTTGTGGGCTTGGAGGGGGCGAACACCGGGGAGCTGTTTTTT